Presented here are 7 T cell receptor beta chains from one specimen sequenced in a study of OX40 agonist ivuxolimab in advanced cancers. Measured with immunoSEQ multiplex PCR; TCRdb has only the in-frame clones, and not every one. The sample yields tens of thousands of clones, approximately 90% seen once. This sample comprised CD4+ or CD8+ T cells sorted from blood, obtained in a trial of the OX40 agonist ivuxolimab. These receptors came from an adult with an advanced solid tumor such as melanoma, head and neck, liver or kidney cancer.

This chain connects TRBV7-9 to TRBJ2-3; TRBD2 matches 8 bases. The CDR3 has 16 residues. Germline lookup yields CDR1 SEHNR and CDR2 FQNEAQ (reference sequence). J lost 3 bases, V lost 0 bases, and 5 bases had no gene match. CDR3 sequence reads: CASSLAAGVFTDTQYF. The DNA for the CDR3 is TGTGCCAGCAGCTTAGCAGCGGGAGTGTTTACAGATACGCAGTATTTT. Together with reference TRBV7-9 and TRBJ2-3, the CDR3 gives the full variable domain: DTGVSQNPRHKITKRGQNVTFRCDPISEHNRLYWYRQTLGQGPEFLTYFQNEAQLEKSRLLSDRFSAERPKGSFSTLEIQRTEQGDSAMYLCASSLAAGVFTDTQYFGPGTRLTVL.

This clone was found a few times. The chain is built from TRBV4-1 and TRBJ2-5; TRBD2 matches at 10 bases. Per germline, CDR1 MGHRA and CDR2 YSYEKL. The CDR3 extends over 19 amino acids. V gave up 1 base and J gave up 0 bases; unmatched junction bases: 11. The CDR3 is CASSQGAASGSWDQETQYF. The CDR3 DNA is TGCGCCAGCAGCCAAGGGGCGGCTAGCGGGAGTTGGGACCAAGAGACCCAGTACTTC.

This clone was recorded once. The chain uses TRBV19 and TRBJ2-1, with 9 positions matching TRBD2. Germline-derived CDR1 and CDR2 are LNHDA and SQIVND (reference sequence). J was trimmed by 7 bases and V by 6 bases; bases with no gene match: 10. This CDR3 is 15 amino acids long. The CDR3, as DNA: TGTGCCAGTAGAGTCCGTCTAGCGGGACTTAATGAGCAGTTCTTC. Residues: CASRVRLAGLNEQFF.

The chain uses TRBV10-3 and TRBJ1-4; 9 bases align to TRBD1. Losses at the gene ends were 11 bases for V and 0 bases for J; bases not matched to a gene: 4. CDR1 and CDR2 (germline): ENHRY, SYGVKD. The CDR3 length is 14 residues. This CDR3 is CAAGTGTTNEKLFF. CDR3 nucleotide sequence: TGTGCCGCCGGGACAGGGACAACTAATGAAAAACTGTTTTTT.

Worth noting for this clone: A junction end diverges from the germline sequence, so it may reflect a read error. The rearrangement joins TRBV30 to TRBJ1-2; D is unclear. The CDR3 runs 11 residues. The germline V gene encodes CDR1 GTSNPN and CDR2 SVGIG (reference sequence). The CDR3 spells CAWSVAAHNAF. In DNA, the CDR3 is TGTGCCTGGAGTGTAGCCGCCCATAACGCCTTC.

The chain couples TRBV4-3 to TRBJ2-1; TRBD2 agrees at 11 bases. The J segment lost 8 bases and the V segment lost 1 base, leaving 10 bases of the junction unmatched. The CDR3 spans 17 residues. Germline lookup yields CDR1 LGHNA and CDR2 YSLEER. Here the CDR3 DNA reads TGCGCCAGCAGCCAAGTCACAGATAGCGGGAGGGCCCATGAGCAGTTCTTC. It specifies CASSQVTDSGRAHEQFF.

The chain uses TRBV10-3 and TRBJ1-5, with 8 positions matching TRBD1. Looked up from germline, CDR1 is ENHRY and CDR2 is SYGVKD. The CDR3 is made up of 14 amino acids. The V gene end was trimmed by 4 bases and the J gene end by 7 bases; junction bases not matched to a gene: 6. The CDR3 sequence: CAISVDRGGQPQHF. The CDR3 nucleotides are TGTGCCATCAGTGTCGACAGGGGAGGCCAGCCCCAGCATTTT.